The table lists the clone carrying this T cell receptor beta chain with a few counts. Its cognate antigen is unknown. The data are from a study of T cells after yellow fever vaccination. Study-wide results and limits: It was the secondary response that reached its peak faster, day 5 versus 15, but it was weaker.

Trimming took 1 base from V and 0 from J, leaving 17 bases between them. The germline V gene has CDR1 LGHNA and CDR2 YSLEER. CDR3 length: 18 amino acids. The authors made TCR cDNA by 5'RACE template switching, adding a universal primer site and UMIs. Using its own MiXCR run on the 5' RACE reads, TCRdb lists one record per CDR3 protein. The sample has about 320,000 distinct CDR3 sequences, about 10% seen once. Material: CD4+ T cells sorted from PBMCs, obtained 45 days after the yellow fever booster vaccination. The receptor was isolated from a man aged 18 to 30 who received the YFV17D yellow fever vaccine. The rearrangement joins TRBV4-3 to TRBJ2-3, with D perhaps matching TRBD1 (6 bases). This chain's CDR3 is CASSQVFQGGGSTDTQYF. Here the CDR3 DNA reads TGCGCCAGCAGCCAAGTGTTTCAAGGGGGTGGAAGCACAGATACGCAGTATTTT.